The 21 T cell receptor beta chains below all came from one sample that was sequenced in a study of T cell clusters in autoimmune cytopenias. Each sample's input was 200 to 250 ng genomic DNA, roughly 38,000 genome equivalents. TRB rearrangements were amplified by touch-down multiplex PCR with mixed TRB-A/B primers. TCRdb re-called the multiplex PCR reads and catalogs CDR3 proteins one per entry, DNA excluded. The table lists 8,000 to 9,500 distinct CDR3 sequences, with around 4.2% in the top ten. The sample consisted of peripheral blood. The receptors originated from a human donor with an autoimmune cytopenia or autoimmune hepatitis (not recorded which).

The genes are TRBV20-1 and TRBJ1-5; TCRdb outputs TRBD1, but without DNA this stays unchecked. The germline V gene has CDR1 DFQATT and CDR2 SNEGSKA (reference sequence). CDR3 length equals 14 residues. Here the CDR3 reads CSAWTGNVNQPQHF.

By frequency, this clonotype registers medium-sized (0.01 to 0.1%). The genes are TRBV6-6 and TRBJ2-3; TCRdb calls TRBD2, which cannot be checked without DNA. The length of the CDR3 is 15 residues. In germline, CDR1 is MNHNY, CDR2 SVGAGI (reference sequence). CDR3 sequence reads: CASSYSRGGADTQYF.

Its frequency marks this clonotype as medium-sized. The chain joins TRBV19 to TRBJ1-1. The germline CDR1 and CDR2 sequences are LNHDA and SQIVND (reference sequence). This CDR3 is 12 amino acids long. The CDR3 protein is CATAFGNTEAFF.

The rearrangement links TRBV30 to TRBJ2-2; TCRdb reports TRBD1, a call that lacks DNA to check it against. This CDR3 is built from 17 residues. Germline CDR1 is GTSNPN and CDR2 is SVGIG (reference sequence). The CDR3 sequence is CAWSPGQGGMGAGELFF. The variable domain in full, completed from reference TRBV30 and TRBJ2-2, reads SQTIHQWPATLVQPVGSPLSLECTVEGTSNPNLYWYRQAAGRGLQLLFYSVGIGQISSEVPQNLSASRPQDRQFILSSKKLLLSDSGFYLCAWSPGQGGMGAGELFFGEGSRLTVL.

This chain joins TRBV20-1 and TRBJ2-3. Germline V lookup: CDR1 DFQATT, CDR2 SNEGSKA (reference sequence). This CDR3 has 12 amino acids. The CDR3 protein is CSAGLSTDTQYF.

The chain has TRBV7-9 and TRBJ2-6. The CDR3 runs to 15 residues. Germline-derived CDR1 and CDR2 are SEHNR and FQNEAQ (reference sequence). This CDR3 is CASSFRESGANVLTF.

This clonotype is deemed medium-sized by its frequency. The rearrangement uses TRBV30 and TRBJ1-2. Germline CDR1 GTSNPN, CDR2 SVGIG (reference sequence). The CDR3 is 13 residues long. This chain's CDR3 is CAWNGFRLNGYTF.

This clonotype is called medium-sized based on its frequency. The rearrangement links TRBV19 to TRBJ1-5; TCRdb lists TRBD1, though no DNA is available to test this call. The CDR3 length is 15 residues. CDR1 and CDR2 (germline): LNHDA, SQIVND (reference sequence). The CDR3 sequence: CASSPEATGPQPQHF. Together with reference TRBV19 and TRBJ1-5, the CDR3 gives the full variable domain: DGGITQSPKYLFRKEGQNVTLSCEQNLNHDAMYWYRQDPGQGLRLIYYSQIVNDFQKGDIAEGYSVSREKKESFPLTVTSAQKNPTAFYLCASSPEATGPQPQHFGDGTRLSIL.

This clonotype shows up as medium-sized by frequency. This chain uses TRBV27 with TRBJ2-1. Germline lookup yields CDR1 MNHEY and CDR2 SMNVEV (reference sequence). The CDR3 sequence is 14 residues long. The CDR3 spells CASSSQGPYNEQFF.

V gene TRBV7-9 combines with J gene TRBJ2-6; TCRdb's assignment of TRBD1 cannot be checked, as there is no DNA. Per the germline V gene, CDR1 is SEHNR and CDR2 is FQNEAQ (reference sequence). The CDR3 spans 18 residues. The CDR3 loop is CASSLAGQVITGANVLTF.

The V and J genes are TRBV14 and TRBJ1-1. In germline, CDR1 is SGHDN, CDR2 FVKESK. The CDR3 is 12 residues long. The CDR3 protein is CASSQGRGEAFF.

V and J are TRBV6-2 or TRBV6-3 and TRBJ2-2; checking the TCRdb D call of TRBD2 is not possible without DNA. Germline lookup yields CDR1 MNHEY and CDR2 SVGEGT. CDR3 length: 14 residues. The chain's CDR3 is CASIASGHTGELFF.

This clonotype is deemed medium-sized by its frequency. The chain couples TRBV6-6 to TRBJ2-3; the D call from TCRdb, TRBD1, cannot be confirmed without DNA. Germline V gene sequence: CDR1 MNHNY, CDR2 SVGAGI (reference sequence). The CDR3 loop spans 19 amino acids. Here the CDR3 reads CASSYSPRDISEYTDTQYF.

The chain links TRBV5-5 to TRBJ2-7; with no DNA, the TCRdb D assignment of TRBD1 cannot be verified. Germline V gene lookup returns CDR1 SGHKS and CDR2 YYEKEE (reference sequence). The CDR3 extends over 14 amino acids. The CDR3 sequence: CASSFSFSGGEQYF.

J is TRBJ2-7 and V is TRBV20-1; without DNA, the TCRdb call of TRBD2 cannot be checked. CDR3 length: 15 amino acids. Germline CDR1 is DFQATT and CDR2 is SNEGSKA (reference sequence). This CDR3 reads CSARPSGRAVSEQYF.

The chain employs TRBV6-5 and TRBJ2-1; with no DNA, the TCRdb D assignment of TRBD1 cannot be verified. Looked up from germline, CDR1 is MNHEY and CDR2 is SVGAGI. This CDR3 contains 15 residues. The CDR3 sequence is CASRDGTGGGNEQFF.

The CDR3 sequence: CASREGQGSNQPQHF. The chain combines TRBV5-6 with TRBJ1-5; the TCRdb D gene call, TRBD1, has no DNA to confirm it. The CDR3 totals 15 residues. Germline assignment: CDR1 SGHDT and CDR2 YYEEEE.

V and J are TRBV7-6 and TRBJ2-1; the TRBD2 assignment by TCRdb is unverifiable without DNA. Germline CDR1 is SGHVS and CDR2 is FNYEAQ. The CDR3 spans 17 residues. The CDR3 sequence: CASSLRATRENYNEQFF.

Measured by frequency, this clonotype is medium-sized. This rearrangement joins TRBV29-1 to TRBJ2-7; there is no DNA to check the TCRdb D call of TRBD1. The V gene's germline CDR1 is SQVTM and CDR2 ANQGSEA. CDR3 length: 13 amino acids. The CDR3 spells CSVESGGSYEQYF.

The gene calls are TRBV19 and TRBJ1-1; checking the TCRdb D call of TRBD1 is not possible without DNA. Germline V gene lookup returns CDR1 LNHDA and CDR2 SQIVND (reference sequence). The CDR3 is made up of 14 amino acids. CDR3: CASSRGQGNTEAFF.

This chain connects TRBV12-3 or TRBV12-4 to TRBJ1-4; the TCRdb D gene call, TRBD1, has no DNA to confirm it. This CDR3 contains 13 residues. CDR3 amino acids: CASTLTGAEKLFF.